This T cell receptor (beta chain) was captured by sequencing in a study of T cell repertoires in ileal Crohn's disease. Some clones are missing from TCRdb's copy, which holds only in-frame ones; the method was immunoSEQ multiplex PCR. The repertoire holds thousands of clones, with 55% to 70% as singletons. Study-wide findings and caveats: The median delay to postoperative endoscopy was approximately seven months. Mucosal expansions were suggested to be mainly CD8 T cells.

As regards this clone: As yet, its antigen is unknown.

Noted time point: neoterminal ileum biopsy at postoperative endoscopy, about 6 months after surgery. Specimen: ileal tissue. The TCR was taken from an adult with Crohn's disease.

This CDR3 is CASSRNPGDGANVLTF. As DNA, the CDR3 is TGTGCCAGCAGCCGAAACCCCGGAGATGGGGCCAACGTCCTGACTTTC. The chain is built from TRBV6-6 and TRBJ2-6; D call uncertain. This CDR3 spans 16 amino acids. Trimming took 6 bases from V and 3 from J, leaving 15 bases between them. Germline assignment: CDR1 MNHNY and CDR2 SVGAGI (reference sequence).